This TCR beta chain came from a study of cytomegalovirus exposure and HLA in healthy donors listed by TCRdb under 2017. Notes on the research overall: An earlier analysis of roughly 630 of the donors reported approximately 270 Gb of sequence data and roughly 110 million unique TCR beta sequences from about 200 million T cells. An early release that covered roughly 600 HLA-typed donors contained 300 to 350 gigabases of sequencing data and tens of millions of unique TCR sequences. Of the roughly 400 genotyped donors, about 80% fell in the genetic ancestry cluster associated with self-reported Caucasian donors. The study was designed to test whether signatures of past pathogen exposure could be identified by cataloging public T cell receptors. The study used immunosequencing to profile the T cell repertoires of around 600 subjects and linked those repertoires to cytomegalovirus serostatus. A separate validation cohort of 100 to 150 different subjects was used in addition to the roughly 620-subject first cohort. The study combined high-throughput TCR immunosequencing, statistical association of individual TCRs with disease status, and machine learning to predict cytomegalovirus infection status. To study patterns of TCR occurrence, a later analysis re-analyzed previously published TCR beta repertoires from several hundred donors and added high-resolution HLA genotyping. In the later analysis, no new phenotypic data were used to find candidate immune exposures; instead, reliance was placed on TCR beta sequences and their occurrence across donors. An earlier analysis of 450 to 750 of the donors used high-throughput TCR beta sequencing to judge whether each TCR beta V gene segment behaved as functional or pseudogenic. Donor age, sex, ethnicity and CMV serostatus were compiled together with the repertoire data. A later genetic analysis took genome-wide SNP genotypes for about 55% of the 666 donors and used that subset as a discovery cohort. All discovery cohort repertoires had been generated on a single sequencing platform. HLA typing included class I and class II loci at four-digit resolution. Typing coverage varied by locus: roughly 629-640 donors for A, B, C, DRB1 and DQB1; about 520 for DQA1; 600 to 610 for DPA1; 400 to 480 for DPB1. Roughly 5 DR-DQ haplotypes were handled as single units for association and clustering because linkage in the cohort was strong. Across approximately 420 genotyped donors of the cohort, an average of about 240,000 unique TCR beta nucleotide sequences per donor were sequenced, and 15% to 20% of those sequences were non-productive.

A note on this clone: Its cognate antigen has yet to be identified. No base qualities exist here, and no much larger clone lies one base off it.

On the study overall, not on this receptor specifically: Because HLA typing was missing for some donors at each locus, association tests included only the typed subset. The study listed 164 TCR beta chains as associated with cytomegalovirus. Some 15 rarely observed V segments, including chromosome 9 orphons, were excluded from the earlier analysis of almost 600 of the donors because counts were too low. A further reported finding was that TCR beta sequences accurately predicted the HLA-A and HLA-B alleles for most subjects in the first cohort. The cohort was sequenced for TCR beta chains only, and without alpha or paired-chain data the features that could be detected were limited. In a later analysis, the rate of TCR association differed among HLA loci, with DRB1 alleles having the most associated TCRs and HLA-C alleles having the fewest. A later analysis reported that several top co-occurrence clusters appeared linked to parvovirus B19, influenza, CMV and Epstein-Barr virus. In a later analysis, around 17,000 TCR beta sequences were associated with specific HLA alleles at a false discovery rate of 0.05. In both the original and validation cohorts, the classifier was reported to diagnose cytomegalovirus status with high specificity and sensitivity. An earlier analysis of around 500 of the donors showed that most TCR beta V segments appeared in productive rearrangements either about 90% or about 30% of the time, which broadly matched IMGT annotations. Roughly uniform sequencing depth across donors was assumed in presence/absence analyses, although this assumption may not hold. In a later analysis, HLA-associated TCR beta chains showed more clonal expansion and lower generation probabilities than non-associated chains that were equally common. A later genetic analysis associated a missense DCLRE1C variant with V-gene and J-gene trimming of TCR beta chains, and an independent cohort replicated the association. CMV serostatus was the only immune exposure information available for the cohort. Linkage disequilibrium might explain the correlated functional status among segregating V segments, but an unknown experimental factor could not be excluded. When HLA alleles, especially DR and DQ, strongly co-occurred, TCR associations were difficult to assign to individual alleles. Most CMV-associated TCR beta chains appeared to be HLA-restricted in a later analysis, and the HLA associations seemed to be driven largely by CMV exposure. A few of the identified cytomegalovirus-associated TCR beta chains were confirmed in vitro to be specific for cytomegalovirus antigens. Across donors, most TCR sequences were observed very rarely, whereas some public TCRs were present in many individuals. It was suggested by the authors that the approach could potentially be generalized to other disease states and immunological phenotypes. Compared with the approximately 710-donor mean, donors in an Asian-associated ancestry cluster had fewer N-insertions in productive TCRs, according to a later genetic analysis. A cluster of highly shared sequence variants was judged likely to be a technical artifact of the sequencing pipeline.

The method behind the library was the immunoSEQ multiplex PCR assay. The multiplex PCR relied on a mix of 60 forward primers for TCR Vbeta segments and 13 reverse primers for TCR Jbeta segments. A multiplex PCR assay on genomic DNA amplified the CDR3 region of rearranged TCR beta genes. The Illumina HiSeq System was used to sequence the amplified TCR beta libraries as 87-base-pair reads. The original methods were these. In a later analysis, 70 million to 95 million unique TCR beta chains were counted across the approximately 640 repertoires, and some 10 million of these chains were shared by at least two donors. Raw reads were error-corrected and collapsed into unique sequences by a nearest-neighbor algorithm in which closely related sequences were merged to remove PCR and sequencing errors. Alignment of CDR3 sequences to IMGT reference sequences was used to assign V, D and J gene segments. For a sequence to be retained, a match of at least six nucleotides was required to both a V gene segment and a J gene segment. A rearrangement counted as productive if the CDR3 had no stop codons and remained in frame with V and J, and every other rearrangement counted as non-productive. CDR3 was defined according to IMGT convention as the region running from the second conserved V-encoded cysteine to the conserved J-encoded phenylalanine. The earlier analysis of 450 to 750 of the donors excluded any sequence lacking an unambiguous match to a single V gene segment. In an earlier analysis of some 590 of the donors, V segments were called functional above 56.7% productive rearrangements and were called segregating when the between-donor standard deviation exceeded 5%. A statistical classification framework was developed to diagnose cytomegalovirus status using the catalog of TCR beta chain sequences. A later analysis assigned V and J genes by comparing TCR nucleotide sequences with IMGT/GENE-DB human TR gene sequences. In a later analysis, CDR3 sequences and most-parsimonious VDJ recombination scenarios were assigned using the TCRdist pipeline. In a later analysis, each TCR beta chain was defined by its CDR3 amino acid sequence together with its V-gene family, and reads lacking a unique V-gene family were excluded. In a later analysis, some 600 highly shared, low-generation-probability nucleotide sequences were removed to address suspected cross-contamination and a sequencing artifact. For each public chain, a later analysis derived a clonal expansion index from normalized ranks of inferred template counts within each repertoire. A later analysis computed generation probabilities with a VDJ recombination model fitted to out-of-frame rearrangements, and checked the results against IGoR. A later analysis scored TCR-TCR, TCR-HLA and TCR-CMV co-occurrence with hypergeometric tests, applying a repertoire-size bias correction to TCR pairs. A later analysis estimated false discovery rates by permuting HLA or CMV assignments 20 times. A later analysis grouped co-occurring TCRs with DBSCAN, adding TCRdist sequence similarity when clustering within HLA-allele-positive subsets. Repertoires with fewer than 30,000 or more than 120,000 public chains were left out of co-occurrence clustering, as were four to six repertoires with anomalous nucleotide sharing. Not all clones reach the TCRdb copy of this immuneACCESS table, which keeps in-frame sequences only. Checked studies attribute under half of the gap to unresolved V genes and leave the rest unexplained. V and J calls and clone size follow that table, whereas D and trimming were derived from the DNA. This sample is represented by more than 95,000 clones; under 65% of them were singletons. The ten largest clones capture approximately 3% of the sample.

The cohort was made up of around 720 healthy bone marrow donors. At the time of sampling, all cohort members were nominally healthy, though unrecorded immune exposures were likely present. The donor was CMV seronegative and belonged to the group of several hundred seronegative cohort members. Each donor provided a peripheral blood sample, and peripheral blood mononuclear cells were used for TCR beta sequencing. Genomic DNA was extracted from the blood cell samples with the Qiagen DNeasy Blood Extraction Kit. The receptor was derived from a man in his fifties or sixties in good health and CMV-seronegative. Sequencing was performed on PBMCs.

CDR3 region: CASNGQGTDTQYF. The DNA sequence is TGTGCCAGCAATGGACAGGGAACAGATACGCAGTATTTT. The sequence is built from TRBV6-1 and TRBJ2-3; 8 middle bases align to TRBD1. From the cysteine through the phenylalanine, the CDR3 covers 13 amino acids. Solely the CDR3 DNA is kept, with 39 bases framed from the first base. V trim: 7 bases; J trim: 3 bases; unmatched bases: 3. Sequences MNHNS (CDR1) and SASEGT (CDR2) are obtained from the germline V gene.